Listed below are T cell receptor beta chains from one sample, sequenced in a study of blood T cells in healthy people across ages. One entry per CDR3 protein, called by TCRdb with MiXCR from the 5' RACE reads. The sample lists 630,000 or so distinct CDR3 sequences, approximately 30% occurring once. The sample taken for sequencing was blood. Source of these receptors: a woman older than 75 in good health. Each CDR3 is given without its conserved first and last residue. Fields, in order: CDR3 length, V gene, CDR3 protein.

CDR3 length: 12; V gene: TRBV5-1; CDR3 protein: ASSGTGKTYEQY
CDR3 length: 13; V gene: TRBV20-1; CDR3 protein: SARSLDRGQETQY
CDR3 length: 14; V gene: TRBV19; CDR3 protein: ASSPPYGGSTDTQY
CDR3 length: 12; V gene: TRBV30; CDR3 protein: AWSVSLRVTEAF
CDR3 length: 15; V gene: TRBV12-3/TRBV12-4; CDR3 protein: ASSHGGAQGLRDEQF
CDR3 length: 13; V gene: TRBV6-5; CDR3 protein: ASRQQGASYYGYT
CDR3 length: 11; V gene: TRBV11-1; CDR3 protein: ASSLATEDTQY
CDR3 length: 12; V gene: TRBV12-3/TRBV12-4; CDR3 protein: ASSDRGRADAQY
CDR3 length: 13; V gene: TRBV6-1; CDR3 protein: ASSFDRGRTGGYT
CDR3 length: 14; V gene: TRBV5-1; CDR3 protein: ASSLELAGGSETQY
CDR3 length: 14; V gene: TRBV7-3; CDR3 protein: ASSPGLAGSYNEQF
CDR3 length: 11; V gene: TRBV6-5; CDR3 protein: ASRETSQYEQY
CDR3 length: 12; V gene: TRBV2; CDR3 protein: ASRDAGGRDEQF
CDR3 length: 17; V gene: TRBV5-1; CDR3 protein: ASPPPAGGHSSGTDTQY
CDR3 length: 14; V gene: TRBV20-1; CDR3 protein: SAQAPSGGAWETQY
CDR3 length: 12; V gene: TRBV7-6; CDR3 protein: ASSRRRNGNTQY
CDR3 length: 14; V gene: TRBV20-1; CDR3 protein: SVPRGTSGGVGEQF
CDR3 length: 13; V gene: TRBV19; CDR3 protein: ASSIGLAGPYEQY
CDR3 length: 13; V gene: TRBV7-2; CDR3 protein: ASSSLSGGQETQY
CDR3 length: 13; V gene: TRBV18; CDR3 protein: ASSPSSGTRYGYT
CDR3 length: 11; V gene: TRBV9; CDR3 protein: ASSVKGNTGAF
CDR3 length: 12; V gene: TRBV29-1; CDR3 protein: SVEKGQGGYGYT
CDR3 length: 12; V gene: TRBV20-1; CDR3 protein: SARDPGVKNIQY
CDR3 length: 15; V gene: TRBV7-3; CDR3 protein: ASSLRRTPTSTDTQY
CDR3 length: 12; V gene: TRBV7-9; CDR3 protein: ASSLDQGGQPQH
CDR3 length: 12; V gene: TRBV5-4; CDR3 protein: ASSRTGMGETQY
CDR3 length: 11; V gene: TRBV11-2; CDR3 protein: ASSLVPGETQY
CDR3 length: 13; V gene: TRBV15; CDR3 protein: ATSRDGTSYNEQF
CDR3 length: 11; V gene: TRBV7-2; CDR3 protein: ASSFGGGQPQH
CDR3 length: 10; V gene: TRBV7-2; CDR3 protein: ASNLAVGGYT
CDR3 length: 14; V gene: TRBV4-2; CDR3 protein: ASSQVGQSSYNEQF
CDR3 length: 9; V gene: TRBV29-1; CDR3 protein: SVLVVDTQY
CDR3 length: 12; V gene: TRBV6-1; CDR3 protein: ASSEAPSVSPLH
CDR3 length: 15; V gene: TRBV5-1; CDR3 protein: ASSTSVAGESRNTQY
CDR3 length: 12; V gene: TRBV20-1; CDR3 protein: SARDRGGTEKLF
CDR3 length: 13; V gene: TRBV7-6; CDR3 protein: ASSLRGRASDTQY
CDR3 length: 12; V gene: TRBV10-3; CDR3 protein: AISGETGGSGYT
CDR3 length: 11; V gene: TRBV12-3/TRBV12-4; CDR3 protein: ASSQGQYNEQF
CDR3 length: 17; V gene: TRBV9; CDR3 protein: ASSVVPLGAGGSYNEQF
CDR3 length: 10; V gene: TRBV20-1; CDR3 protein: SAFRGQETQY
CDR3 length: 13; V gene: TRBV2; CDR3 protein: ASSGGTGVNSPLH
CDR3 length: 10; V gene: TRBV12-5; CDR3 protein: ASGLGYNEQF
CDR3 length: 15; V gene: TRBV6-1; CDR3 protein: ASISPVGERGTYEQY
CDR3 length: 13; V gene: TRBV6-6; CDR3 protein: ASRILAGGAYEQF
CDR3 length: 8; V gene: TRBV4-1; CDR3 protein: AQGCQPQH
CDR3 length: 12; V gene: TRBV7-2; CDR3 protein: ASSQSRAGGTQY
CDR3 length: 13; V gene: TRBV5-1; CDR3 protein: ASSPGRGLEEKRF
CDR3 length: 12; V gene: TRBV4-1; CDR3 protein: ASSQPDGREKLF
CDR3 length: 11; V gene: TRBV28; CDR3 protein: ASSPRDRSGYT
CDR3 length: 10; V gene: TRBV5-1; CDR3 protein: ASSLSVETQY
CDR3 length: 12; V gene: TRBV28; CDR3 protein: ASRPLGVSYEQY
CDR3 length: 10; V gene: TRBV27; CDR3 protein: ASSALTYEQY
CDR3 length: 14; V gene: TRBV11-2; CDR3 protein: ASSHLRGRTKNIQY
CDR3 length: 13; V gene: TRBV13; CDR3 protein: ASSSGQGLHYEQY
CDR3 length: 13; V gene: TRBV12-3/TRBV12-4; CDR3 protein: AGSLVPRQSYEQY
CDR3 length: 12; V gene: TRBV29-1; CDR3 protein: SVERVQGIEKLF
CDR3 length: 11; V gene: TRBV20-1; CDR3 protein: SARGGTGYEQY